The 11 T cell receptor beta chains given below trace back to one sample, sequenced in a study of blood T cells in healthy people across ages. A sample-barcoded 5' primer and a J-beta primer mix were used in a second PCR of roughly 7 to 11 cycles. TCRdb fed the 5' RACE reads into MiXCR, producing one record per CDR3 protein. The data contain around 1.5 million distinct CDR3 sequences, roughly 30% of them singletons. The sample comprised blood. Source of these receptors: a woman aged 25 to 45 in good health.

The V and J genes are TRBV28 and TRBJ2-1; no clear D. The germline V and J ends were trimmed by 5 bases and 0 bases, with 20 bases remaining between them. This CDR3 is 18 amino acids long. Looked up from germline, CDR1 is MDHEN and CDR2 is SYDVKM. CDR3 DNA sequence: TGTGCCAGCAGTCCCTCCCCCGAGACTCTCGGCTCCTACAATGAGCAGTTCTTC. It is translated as CASSPSPETLGSYNEQFF. The variable domain in full, completed from reference TRBV28 and TRBJ2-1, reads DVKVTQSSRYLVKRTGEKVFLECVQDMDHENMFWYRQDPGLGLRLIYFSYDVKMKEKGDIPEGYSVSREKKERFSLILESASTNQTSMYLCASSPSPETLGSYNEQFFGPGTRLTVL.

Points on this clonotype: Germline is not matched at one junction end, which may reflect a read error. The chain employs TRBV5-1 and TRBJ2-1, with 9 bases fitting TRBD2. CDR3 length equals 16 residues. The germline V gene encodes CDR1 SGHRS and CDR2 YFSETQ. CDR3 protein: CASSPYSGSSYNGQFF. Here the CDR3 DNA reads TGCGCCAGCAGCCCTTATAGCGGGAGCTCCTACAATGGGCAGTTCTTC. Full variable domain (rest looked up from reference TRBV5-1 and TRBJ2-1): KAGVTQTPRYLIKTRGQQVTLSCSPISGHRSVSWYQQTPGQGLQFLFEYFSETQRNKGNFPGRFSGRQFSNSRSEMNVSTLELGDSALYLCASSPYSGSSYNGQFFGPGTRLTVL.

As concerns this clonotype: The junction departs from germline at one end; a sequencing error may be responsible. The genes are TRBV27 and TRBJ2-7; weak D call: TRBD1 (5 bases). The CDR3 runs 14 residues. CDR1 is MNHEY and CDR2 is SMNVEV in the germline V gene (reference sequence). The CDR3 nucleotides read TGTGCCAGCAGGTTATGGCAGGGCCCCTACGAGCAGTACTTC. The encoded protein is CASRLWQGPYEQYF.

This clonotype was seen a handful of times. As DNA, the CDR3 is TGTGCCAGCAGCGCGAGGAGCGCAGTGGGTTCACCCCTCCACTTT. Translation gives CASSARSAVGSPLHF. V and J are TRBV9 and TRBJ1-6, with unresolved D. The CDR3 extends over 15 amino acids. Germline V gives CDR1 SGDLS, CDR2 YYNGEE. Trimming shortened V by 3 bases and J by 9 bases, and 16 bases separated the two germline ends.

V gene TRBV20-1 combines with J gene TRBJ1-1; D uncertain. The V gene lost 6 bases and the J gene lost 12 bases, with 14 bases spanning the gap. CDR1 and CDR2 from the germline V gene are DFQATT and SNEGSKA (reference sequence). The CDR3 has 10 residues. This CDR3 is CSARTSWSFF. CDR3 in DNA: TGCAGTGCCAGGACCAGCTGGTCTTTCTTT.

This clonotype appeared a few times. The V and J genes are TRBV6-6 and TRBJ1-5, with D maybe TRBD1 (5 bases). Per the germline V gene, CDR1 is MNHNY and CDR2 is SVGAGI (reference sequence). The CDR3 is 17 amino acids. The germline V and J ends were trimmed by 1 base and 3 bases, with 16 bases remaining between them. CDR3 amino acids: CASSYFWGGAFNQPQHF. The CDR3 DNA follows: TGTGCCAGCAGTTACTTTTGGGGTGGGGCTTTCAATCAGCCCCAGCATTTT.

This clonotype occurred a few times. The rearrangement joins TRBV5-5 to TRBJ2-4; D is unclear. V lost 0 bases, J lost 1 base, and 17 bases lay in between. The germline V gene encodes CDR1 SGHKS and CDR2 YYEKEE (reference sequence). This CDR3 spans 18 amino acids. The CDR3 protein is CASSLGWVGGSAKNIQYF. Written as DNA, the CDR3 is TGTGCCAGCAGCTTGGGGTGGGTTGGCGGATCGGCCAAAAACATTCAGTACTTC.

J is TRBJ2-3 and V is TRBV7-9; perhaps TRBD2 as D (5 bases). The CDR3 is made up of 13 amino acids. The V end lost 1 base, the J end lost 9 bases, and 11 bases lay between the germline ends. From germline, CDR1 is SEHNR and CDR2 FQNEAQ (reference sequence). CDR3 protein: CASSLGSAQTQYF. CDR3 bases: TGTGCCAGCAGCTTAGGTAGCGCCCAGACGCAGTATTTT.

The rearrangement uses TRBV4-1 and TRBJ2-1; no clear D. The germline CDR1 and CDR2 sequences are MGHRA and YSYEKL. Deletions cut 0 bases from V and 12 bases from J, with 21 bases between. The CDR3 covers 16 residues. CDR3 loop: CASSQELGLMGIGQFF. CDR3 sequence (DNA): TGCGCCAGCAGCCAAGAACTTGGCCTGATGGGTATTGGGCAGTTCTTC.

The chain joins TRBV5-6 to TRBJ2-7, with 9 bases lining up with TRBD1. The germline V gene encodes CDR1 SGHDT and CDR2 YYEEEE. With 6 bases clipped from V and 4 bases from J, the junction kept 14 bases outside the gene matches. The CDR3 is made up of 16 amino acids. The DNA of the CDR3 is TGTGCCAGCACCTCCCGGGGGCACAGGGGGCTGTACGAGCAGTACTTC. Translation: CASTSRGHRGLYEQYF.

This chain uses TRBV3-1 with TRBJ2-4, with D unresolved. TRBJ2-7 matches the DNA end more closely, so the J call is doubtful. This CDR3 contains 15 residues. Germline values: CDR1 LGHDT, CDR2 YNNKEL (reference sequence). DNA for the CDR3: TGTGCCAGCAGCCCATTTTTGGACCCACGCTACGAGCAGTACTTC. Translation: CASSPFLDPRYEQYF.